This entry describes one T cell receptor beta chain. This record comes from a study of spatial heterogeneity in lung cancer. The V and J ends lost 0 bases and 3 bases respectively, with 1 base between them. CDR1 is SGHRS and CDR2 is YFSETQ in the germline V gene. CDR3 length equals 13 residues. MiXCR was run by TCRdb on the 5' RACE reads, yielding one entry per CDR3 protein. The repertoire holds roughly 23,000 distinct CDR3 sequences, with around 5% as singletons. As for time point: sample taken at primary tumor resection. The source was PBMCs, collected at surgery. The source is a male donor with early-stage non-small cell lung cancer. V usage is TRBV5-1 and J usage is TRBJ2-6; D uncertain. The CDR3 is CASSLDGANVLTF. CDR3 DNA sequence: TGCGCCAGCAGCTTGGATGGGGCCAACGTCCTGACTTTC.